In this sample, the clone carrying this T cell receptor beta chain turned up many times. The antigen remains unidentified. This record belongs to a study of identical twins. Study-wide results and limits: Out-of-frame beta sequences exhibited a weaker degree of excess twin sharing. Among out-of-frame alpha sequences shared by twins, low generation probability occurred in excess. Cord blood beta clonotypes that were abundant carried fewer insertions, and memory repertoires showed no such trend.

TCRdb redid the calling of the 5' RACE reads with MiXCR, one entry per CDR3 protein. The profile shows 500,000 to 600,000 distinct CDR3 sequences, 22% of them singletons. This CDR3 comprises 14 residues. With 0 bases removed from V and 3 bases from J, the gap between germline ends came to 9 bases. CDR1 and CDR2 from the germline V gene are SGHRS and YFSETQ. This same sample was also part of a study on T cells expressing NK-cell markers. From that study: Sequencing covered eight donors, seven HCMV-seropositive and one seronegative.

Source material: CD4+ T cells sorted from blood. The origin of this receptor is a woman aged 18-29 years in good health. V usage is TRBV5-1 and J usage is TRBJ2-5; D gene ambiguous. In nucleotides, the CDR3 is TGCGCCAGCAGCTTGGGGAGTACGGAAGAGACCCAGTACTTC. Residues: CASSLGSTEETQYF. The full variable domain, with the rest looked up from reference TRBV5-1 and TRBJ2-5, is KAGVTQTPRYLIKTRGQQVTLSCSPISGHRSVSWYQQTPGQGLQFLFEYFSETQRNKGNFPGRFSGRQFSNSRSEMNVSTLELGDSALYLCASSLGSTEETQYFGPGTRLLVL.